Presented here are 20 T cell receptor beta chains from one specimen sequenced in a study of T cell responses to AZD1222 COVID-19 vaccine. Data came from immunoSEQ multiplex PCR; TCRdb stores just in-frame clones and leaves some out. Altogether around 94,000 clones are present, approximately 91% being singletons, with the ten largest covering about 19%. The sample was peripheral blood, taken on day 0 of AZD1222 vaccination. These receptors originate from an adult in good health.

The gene calls are TRBV3-1 (or the pseudogene TRBV3-2) and TRBJ1-2, with D maybe TRBD1 (6 bases). Trimming shortened V by 4 bases and J by 1 base, and 10 bases separated the two germline ends. Germline CDR1 LGHDT, CDR2 YNNKEL (reference sequence). The CDR3 has 14 amino acids. CDR3 region: CASSRDRINYGYTF. For the CDR3, the DNA is TGTGCCAGCAGCCGAGACAGGATTAACTATGGCTACACCTTC.

The chain carries TRBV4-3 and TRBJ1-4, with a tentative D call TRBD1 (5 bases). The germline gives CDR1 LGHNA, CDR2 YSLEER. CDR3 length: 15 amino acids. The V end was cut by 1 base, the J end by 3 bases, with 9 bases between. The CDR3 region is CASSQAGMSNEKLFF. In DNA form, the CDR3 reads TGCGCCAGCAGCCAAGCAGGGATGTCTAATGAAAAACTGTTTTTT.

J is TRBJ2-1 and V is TRBV27, with 14 bases fitting TRBD2. V gave up 5 bases and J gave up 10 bases; unmatched junction bases: 7. The germline gives CDR1 MNHEY, CDR2 SMNVEV (reference sequence). The CDR3 contains 15 residues. Here the CDR3 reads CASSAGTSGRGEQFF. The CDR3 DNA reads as TGTGCCAGCAGTGCCGGGACTAGCGGGAGAGGCGAGCAGTTCTTC.

This clone was counted between two and nine times. The rearrangement uses TRBV10-3 and TRBJ1-5; D unresolved. The CDR3 sequence is 14 residues long. V was clipped by 2 bases and J by 1 base, with 6 bases between them. Germline values: CDR1 ENHRY, CDR2 SYGVKD. The CDR3 region is CAISEEVSNQPQHF. DNA of the CDR3: TGTGCCATCAGTGAGGAGGTCAGCAATCAGCCCCAGCATTTT.

The chain couples TRBV6-5 to TRBJ2-3, with D possibly being TRBD2 (5 bases). Germline V gives CDR1 MNHEY, CDR2 SVGAGI. V lost 0 bases, J lost 0 bases, and 10 bases lay in between. This CDR3 spans 16 amino acids. The CDR3 nucleotides are TGTGCCAGCAGTTACTCGTGGCGGACTAGCACAGATACGCAGTATTTT. It yields the protein CASSYSWRTSTDTQYF.

The chain uses TRBV2 and TRBJ2-7, with 8 bases lining up with TRBD2. Germline V gene lookup returns CDR1 SNHLY and CDR2 FYNNEI. V was clipped by 7 bases and J by 0 bases; unmatched bases: 5. The CDR3 runs 14 residues. CDR3 sequence: CASNLRGGSYEQYF. The CDR3 nucleotides are TGTGCCAGCAATTTACGGGGGGGCTCCTACGAGCAGTACTTC. Supplemented by reference TRBV2 and TRBJ2-7, the full variable domain reads EPEVTQTPSHQVTQMGQEVILRCVPISNHLYFYWYRQILGQKVEFLVSFYNNEISEKSEIFDDQFSVERPDGSNFTLKIRSTKLEDSAMYFCASNLRGGSYEQYFGPGTRLTVT.

The chain combines TRBV6-2 or TRBV6-3 with TRBJ1-5; 7 bases agree with TRBD1. The CDR3 loop spans 16 amino acids. Trimming at V came to 5 bases and at J to 1 base, leaving 8 bases not matched to a gene. Germline lookup yields CDR1 MNHEY and CDR2 SVGEGT. The CDR3: CASSPDRAKSNQPQHF. CDR3 in DNA: TGTGCCAGCAGTCCCGACAGGGCGAAAAGCAATCAGCCCCAGCATTTT.

In its sample, this clone was seen once. CDR3: CASSPLRASRADTQYF. CDR3 nucleotides: TGTGCCAGCTCACCCCTCCGGGCCTCGAGGGCAGATACGCAGTATTTT. The V and J genes are TRBV18 and TRBJ2-3, with D possibly matching TRBD2 (5 bases). Deletions cut 3 bases from V and 4 bases from J, with 17 bases between. The CDR3 runs to 16 residues. Germline CDR1 is KGHSH and CDR2 is LQKENI. The variable domain in full, with the rest retrieved from reference TRBV18 and TRBJ2-3, is NAGVMQNPRHLVRRRGQEARLRCSPMKGHSHVYWYRQLPEEGLKFMVYLQKENIIDESGMPKERFSAEFPKEGPSILRIQQVVRGDSAAYFCASSPLRASRADTQYFGPGTRLTVL.

This clone has a handful of counts. The chain couples TRBV27 to TRBJ1-2; 8 positions match TRBD1. The V and J ends lost 7 bases and 0 bases, in that order; junction bases with no gene match: 7. From germline, CDR1 is MNHEY and CDR2 SMNVEV (reference sequence). This CDR3 is 15 amino acids long. The CDR3 spells CASKIVQGANYGYTF. CDR3 bases: TGTGCCAGCAAAATTGTACAGGGGGCTAACTATGGCTACACCTTC.

The chain is built from TRBV27 and TRBJ2-3; D perhaps matches TRBD1 (6 bases). V was trimmed by 5 bases and J by 6 bases, leaving 15 bases between them. This CDR3 spans 14 amino acids. The germline CDR1 and CDR2 sequences are MNHEY and SMNVEV (reference sequence). CDR3 in DNA: TGTGCCAGCAGTACGACGAGGGGGACGGATACGCAGTATTTT. This sequence encodes CASSTTRGTDTQYF.

The DNA of the CDR3 is TGTGCCAGCAGCTTGGCACTAGCGATTAACACCGGGGAGCTGTTTTTT. Amino acids: CASSLALAINTGELFF. The genes are TRBV7-9 and TRBJ2-2; 7 bases map to TRBD2. Germline CDR1 is SEHNR and CDR2 is FQNEAQ (reference sequence). CDR3 length: 16 residues. The ends lost 3 bases at V and 2 bases at J; junction bases unmatched: 6.

The chain employs TRBV9 and TRBJ2-1; 7 bases align to TRBD1. The CDR3 contains 16 residues. Looked up from germline, CDR1 is SGDLS and CDR2 is YYNGEE. V trimming: 4 bases; J trimming: 6 bases; junction bases outside the gene matches: 13. The chain's CDR3 is CASSITGALRPNEQFF. CDR3 DNA: TGTGCCAGCAGCATAACAGGGGCCCTAAGGCCCAATGAGCAGTTCTTC.

In nucleotides, the CDR3 is TGTGCCAGCAGCTTGGTATCCGGGGAGGCTAATGAAAAACTGTTTTTT. This gives the protein CASSLVSGEANEKLFF. V and J are TRBV5-4 and TRBJ1-4; D not certain. The CDR3 runs 16 residues. CDR1 and CDR2 from the germline V gene are SGHNT and YYREEE (reference sequence). V was pared by 0 bases and J by 3 bases, with 12 bases between.

The genes are TRBV15 and TRBJ2-5, with D hard to call. The CDR3 has 15 residues. CDR1 and CDR2 (germline): LNHNV, YYDKDF (reference sequence). V shed 2 bases and J shed 5 bases, with 15 bases lying between them. This CDR3 is CATSRTRHGIETQYF. The CDR3 DNA reads TGTGCCACCAGCAGAACGAGACACGGCATTGAGACCCAGTACTTC. The full variable domain, completed using reference TRBV15 and TRBJ2-5, is DAMVIQNPRYQVTQFGKPVTLSCSQTLNHNVMYWYQQKSSQAPKLLFHYYDKDFNNEADTPDNFQSRRPNTSFCFLDIRSPGLGDTAMYLCATSRTRHGIETQYFGPGTRLLVL.

J is TRBJ1-1 and V is TRBV28, with D uncertain. CDR3 length equals 13 residues. V was clipped by 7 bases and J by 0 bases, with 9 bases between them. CDR1 and CDR2 from the germline V gene are MDHEN and SYDVKM. CDR3 coding DNA: TGTGCCAGCACGGGCGTCATGAACACTGAAGCTTTCTTT. Protein sequence: CASTGVMNTEAFF.

The V gene is TRBV5-5, the J gene TRBJ2-5; 8 nucleotides line up with TRBD2. Trimming at V came to 1 base and at J to 6 bases, leaving 8 bases not matched to a gene. The germline CDR1 and CDR2 sequences are SGHKS and YYEKEE (reference sequence). The CDR3 length is 15 residues. Written as DNA, the CDR3 is TGTGCCAGCAGCTTGCGAGCGGGAGAGGTAAAGACCCAGTACTTC. This encodes CASSLRAGEVKTQYF.

The V call is TRBV7-2, the J call TRBJ2-4, with TRBD2 as a possible D gene (6 bases). CDR3 length: 14 residues. CDR1 SGHTA and CDR2 FQGNSA come from the germline V gene. V was clipped by 5 bases and J by 7 bases, with 15 bases between them. The CDR3 nucleotides are TGTGCCAGCAGCCTCGCGGGGTGGGGGAACATTCAGTACTTC. It specifies CASSLAGWGNIQYF.

This clone was seen only once. J is TRBJ1-1 and V is TRBV4-1, with TRBD1 as a possible D gene (5 bases). This CDR3 is 14 amino acids long. V lost 3 bases to trimming and J lost 1 base, with 9 bases between them. Germline-derived CDR1 and CDR2 are MGHRA and YSYEKL. The DNA for the CDR3 is TGCGCCAGCAGCCACAAAGGGGAGAACACTGAAGCTTTCTTT. Its translation is CASSHKGENTEAFF.

The gene calls are TRBV4-2 and TRBJ1-3; D possibly corresponds to TRBD1 (5 bases). Germline CDR1 and CDR2: LGHNA and YNFKEQ. CDR3 length: 15 residues. V was trimmed by 1 base and J by 3 bases, leaving 10 bases between them. This CDR3 is CASSQAQGDGNTIYF. The CDR3 coding sequence is TGTGCCAGCAGCCAAGCCCAGGGAGATGGAAACACCATATATTTT.

The chain recombines TRBV24-1 with TRBJ1-4; D ambiguous. The V and J ends lost 3 bases and 7 bases respectively, with 11 bases between them. The CDR3 is 14 amino acids. CDR1 and CDR2 from the germline V gene are KGHDR and SFDVKD. This CDR3 reads CATSDPGLGEKLFF. The CDR3 DNA is TGTGCCACCAGTGATCCCGGACTTGGTGAAAAACTGTTTTTT.